This entry is about one T cell receptor (beta chain). This clone turned up a few times. The antigen it recognizes is unknown. No qualities accompany the bases; no much larger clone lies one base away. V is cut by 2 bases and J by 0 bases, and the space between the germline ends is 8 bases. The germline V gene yields SGHRS for CDR1 and YFSETQ for CDR2. The CDR3 goes from the cysteine to the phenylalanine over 15 residues. The entry retains the CDR3 DNA only, 45 bases that are in frame from base 1. TCRbeta CDR3 regions were sequenced with the immunoSEQ Assay. After extraction, genomic DNA underwent amplification by bias-controlled multiplex PCR, followed by high-throughput sequencing. The authors processed their data as follows. To quantify the absolute abundance of each unique TCRbeta CDR3 region, sequences were collapsed and filtered. T cell fraction was estimated by normalization of TCRbeta template counts to usable DNA, with usable DNA being measured through amplification of reference genes present in all nucleated cells. Repertoire TCRs were annotated as SARS-CoV-2-specific when V gene, CDR3 amino acid sequence and J gene were exactly matched to a known reactive TCR set. MIRA supplied the reference SARS-CoV-2 TCR set, which was filtered for enrichment in COVID-19-positive ImmuneCODE repertoires so that public or cross-reactive TCRs were removed. Using the MIRA antigens, annotated TCRs were further analysed by specific ORF or by position within an ORF. Breadth was defined as the number of annotated unique rearrangements divided by the total number of unique productive rearrangements, and depth was defined as the summed frequency of the annotated unique rearrangements. Two-sided Wilcoxon rank-sum tests were applied when comparing TCR breadth between groups. Drawn from immuneACCESS, this table holds only the in-frame rearrangements with V and J called that TCRdb kept. Clones are partly lost; checked studies trace under half to an unresolved V gene and leave the rest unexplained. V, J and clone size are taken as reported in that table, and D and trimming were inferred from the DNA itself. In this sample the table shows 250,000 to 300,000 clones, more than 75% of which occur a single time. Over 2.5% of the sample lies in the top ten.

The data belong to a study of Ad26.COV2.S vaccination and SARS-CoV-2 variants (dated by TCRdb to about 2021). For the wider study: Vaccine-arm donors were drawn from COV1001, a multicentre, randomized, double-blind, placebo-controlled phase I-IIa trial of Ad26.COV2.S in healthy adults. Ad26.COV2.S was given intramuscularly at 5x10^10 or 1x10^11 viral particles, as a single shot or as two shots 56 days apart. TCRbeta repertoire sequencing served as the tool for gauging how specific and how broad the SARS-CoV-2-reactive T cell receptors were following Ad26.COV2.S vaccination. The TCR-sequenced set comprised around 30 samples: around 20 Ad26.COV2.S vaccine recipients, 5 placebo recipients and 8 SARS-CoV-2 convalescent individuals. Trial participants were randomized into five groups of five: low-dose or high-dose Ad26.COV2.S given once or twice, or placebo on both occasions. Blinding of investigators to trial group allocation was maintained during experiments and outcome assessment.

The treatment or condition label, as the study defines it: over 15 received Ad26.COV2.S at low or high dose, single or two shots; several received placebo; per-sample allocation not given. Repertoires of vaccine and placebo recipients were sequenced from samples collected on day 63 after the first injection. Between 29 July and 7 August 2020, Cohort 1b enrolled 25 adults aged 18-55 years at one site in Boston, USA. Ad26.COV2.S was a replication-incompetent adenovirus type 26 vector that expressed a prefusion-stabilized SARS-CoV-2 spike protein derived from the original Wuhan strain. Broad study findings and their caveats: After vaccination, spike-specific CD8+ and CD4+ T cell responses were reported to show substantial breadth. The study lacked the statistical power to compare responses across vaccine doses or regimens. Vaccine and placebo recipients had similar non-spike TCR breadth, a finding consistent with the vaccine containing only spike. Higher spike-specific TCR breadth was observed in Ad26.COV2.S recipients than in placebo recipients (P = 0.0014). According to the authors, total T cell responses may have been underestimated by the TCR breadth and depth analyses.

The chain joins TRBV5-1 to TRBJ1-4; the D segment cannot be called with confidence. Sequencing used peripheral blood, obtained in a trial of Ad26.COV2.S vaccine versus placebo. The source of this sequence is a person between 18 and 65 years old who received the Ad26.COV2.S COVID-19 vaccine or a placebo. CDR3 sequence: CASSLQRATNEKLFF. The nucleotides read TGCGCCAGCAGCTTACAGCGTGCAACTAATGAAAAACTGTTTTTT.